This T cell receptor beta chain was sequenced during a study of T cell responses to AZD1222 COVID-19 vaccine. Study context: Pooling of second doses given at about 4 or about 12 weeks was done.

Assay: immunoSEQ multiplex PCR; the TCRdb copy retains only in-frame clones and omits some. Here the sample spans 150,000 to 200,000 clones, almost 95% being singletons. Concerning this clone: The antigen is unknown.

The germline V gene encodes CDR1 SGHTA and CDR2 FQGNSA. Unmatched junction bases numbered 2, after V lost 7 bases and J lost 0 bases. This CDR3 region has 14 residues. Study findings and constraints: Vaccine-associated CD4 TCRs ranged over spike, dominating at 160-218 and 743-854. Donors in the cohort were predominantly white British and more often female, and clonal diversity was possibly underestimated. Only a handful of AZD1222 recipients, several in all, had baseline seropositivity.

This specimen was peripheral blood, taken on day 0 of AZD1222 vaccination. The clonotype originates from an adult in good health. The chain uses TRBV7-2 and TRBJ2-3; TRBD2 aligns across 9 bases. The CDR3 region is CASTRGGSTDTQYF. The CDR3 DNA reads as TGTGCCAGCACGCGGGGGGGAAGCACAGATACGCAGTATTTT.